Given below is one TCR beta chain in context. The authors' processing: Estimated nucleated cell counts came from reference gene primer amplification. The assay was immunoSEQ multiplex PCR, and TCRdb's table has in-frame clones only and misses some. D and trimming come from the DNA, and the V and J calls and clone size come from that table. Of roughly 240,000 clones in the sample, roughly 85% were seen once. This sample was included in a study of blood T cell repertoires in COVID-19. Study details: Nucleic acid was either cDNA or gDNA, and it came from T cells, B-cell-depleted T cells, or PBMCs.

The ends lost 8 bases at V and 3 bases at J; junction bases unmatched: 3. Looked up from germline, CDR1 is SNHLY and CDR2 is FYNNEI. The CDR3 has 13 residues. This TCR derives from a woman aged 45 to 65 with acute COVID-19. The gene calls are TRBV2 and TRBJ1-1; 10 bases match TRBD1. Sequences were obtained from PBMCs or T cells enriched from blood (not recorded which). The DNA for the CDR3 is TGTGCCAGCCGGGACAGGGGATACACTGAAGCTTTCTTT. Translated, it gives CASRDRGYTEAFF.